One and the same sample provided the 16 T cell receptor beta chains below, sequenced in a study of early T cells in non-severe SARS-CoV-2 infection. A single record per CDR3 protein comes from TCRdb applying MiXCR to the 5' RACE reads. The table lists fewer than 80,000 distinct CDR3 sequences, about 11% of them singletons, with around 12% in the top ten. Sequencing used whole blood, obtained at baseline. The receptors come from an adult who was a healthcare worker with PCR-confirmed SARS-CoV-2 infection or an uninfected control (not recorded which).

This clonotype was counted many times. The genes are TRBV7-9 and TRBJ1-4; TRBD1 is a possible D gene (6 bases). The germline V and J ends were trimmed by 1 base and 3 bases, with 12 bases remaining between them. Germline V gene data show CDR1 as SEHNR and CDR2 as FQNEAQ (reference sequence). This CDR3 has 16 amino acids. As DNA, the CDR3 is TGTGCCAGCAGCTTAGGGCAGGGGCGGCCTAATGAAAAACTGTTTTTT. Translation gives CASSLGQGRPNEKLFF.

This clonotype has ten or more counts. The chain is built from TRBV7-2 and TRBJ2-5; D ambiguous. The CDR3 has 14 amino acids. The germline gives CDR1 SGHTA, CDR2 FQGNSA. V lost 0 bases, J lost 5 bases, and 10 bases lay in between. CDR3: CASSLAQIRETQYF. The CDR3 DNA reads TGTGCCAGCAGCTTAGCCCAAATACGGGAGACCCAGTACTTC.

This clonotype has a handful of counts. The chain employs TRBV20-1 and TRBJ2-3; 8 bases align to TRBD1. This CDR3 is 14 amino acids long. Germline CDR1 is DFQATT and CDR2 is SNEGSKA (reference sequence). CDR3 in DNA: TGCAGCGGAATACGGACAGGGTCCCGGGATACGCAGTATTTT. Its protein product is CSGIRTGSRDTQYF.

This clonotype was recorded at least ten times. CDR3 loop: CASSLPQGPEAFF. The CDR3 coding sequence is TGTGCCAGCAGTTTACCACAGGGACCTGAAGCTTTCTTT. The chain carries TRBV28 and TRBJ1-1; a possible D gene is TRBD1 (6 bases). The germline V gene has CDR1 MDHEN and CDR2 SYDVKM. The CDR3 has 13 amino acids. V was pared by 2 bases and J by 6 bases, with 10 bases between.

This clonotype turned up a few times. The V and J genes are TRBV29-1 and TRBJ2-7, with TRBD1 matching over 7 bases. With V trimmed by 6 bases and J by 4 bases, 6 bases remained unmatched. CDR3 length equals 12 residues. The germline V gene encodes CDR1 SQVTM and CDR2 ANQGSEA. The CDR3 here is CSVRQGSYEQYF. CDR3 nucleotide sequence: TGCAGCGTCAGACAGGGATCGTACGAGCAGTACTTC.

CDR3 protein: CSASRDSILNSYNEQFF. The CDR3, as DNA: TGCAGTGCTAGTAGGGACAGCATATTAAACTCCTACAATGAGCAGTTCTTC. V and J are TRBV20-1 and TRBJ2-1; 7 nucleotides match TRBD1. Germline lookup yields CDR1 DFQATT and CDR2 SNEGSKA (reference sequence). The CDR3 sequence is 17 residues long. The junction had 11 bases not matched to a gene; V was cut back by 3 bases and J by 0 bases.

This clonotype was seen many times. The chain employs TRBV7-2 and TRBJ2-2; 8 bases map to TRBD1. Germline CDR1 SGHTA, CDR2 FQGNSA. Trimming cost V 9 bases and J 1 base; bases outside gene matches: 4. The CDR3 is 14 residues long. CDR3 DNA sequence: TGTGCCAGGAGGGACAGGAGGAACACCGGGGAGCTGTTTTTT. It codes for CARRDRRNTGELFF.

The chain has TRBV7-6 and TRBJ1-4; 7 bases map to TRBD1. The V and J ends lost 5 bases and 4 bases, in that order; junction bases with no gene match: 7. Germline-derived CDR1 and CDR2 are SGHVS and FNYEAQ. This CDR3 contains 15 residues. CDR3 residues: CASSPRTGYNEKLFF. The CDR3 DNA is TGTGCCAGCAGCCCCCGGACAGGCTATAATGAAAAACTGTTTTTT.

This clonotype was seen a handful of times. J is TRBJ2-7 and V is TRBV20-1, with unresolved D. CDR3 length: 14 amino acids. With 5 bases removed from V and 2 bases from J, the gap between germline ends came to 16 bases. Germline assignment: CDR1 DFQATT and CDR2 SNEGSKA (reference sequence). The CDR3, as DNA: TGCAGTGCTCTCCCGGGTGGAACTACCTACGAGCAGTACTTC. Its protein product is CSALPGGTTYEQYF.

This clonotype was recorded a few times. The chain uses TRBV10-3 and TRBJ1-2; tentatively, D is TRBD1 (5 bases). From germline, CDR1 is ENHRY and CDR2 SYGVKD. Deletions cut 5 bases from V and 4 bases from J, with 17 bases between. CDR3 length equals 15 residues. In DNA form, the CDR3 reads TGTGCCATCAGTCCGGGACCTCCTGCCGGCTATGGCTACACCTTC. Residues: CAISPGPPAGYGYTF.

This rearrangement joins TRBV20-1 to TRBJ1-2; D unclear. CDR1 and CDR2 (germline): DFQATT, SNEGSKA (reference sequence). The CDR3 sequence is 13 residues long. V lost 5 bases to trimming and J lost 6 bases, with 16 bases between them. The CDR3, as DNA: TGCAGTGCTCTCGGACGGGCCCAGGATGGCTACACCTTC. Translation gives CSALGRAQDGYTF.

For the CDR3, the DNA is TGTGCCAGCAGCCCCCAGGGGACAGGGTCCTACGAGCAGTACTTC. This codes for CASSPQGTGSYEQYF. The chain is built from TRBV6-6 and TRBJ2-7, with 9 bases fitting TRBD1. Germline V gene lookup returns CDR1 MNHNY and CDR2 SVGAGI (reference sequence). CDR3 length equals 15 residues. V shed 6 bases, J shed 1 base, and the junction held 7 bases outside the gene matches.

This clonotype was seen at least ten times. The J gene is TRBJ2-1, the V gene TRBV20-1; D remains unclear. CDR3 length: 13 amino acids. Germline V gives CDR1 DFQATT, CDR2 SNEGSKA (reference sequence). V was clipped by 7 bases and J by 0 bases, with 10 bases between them. The CDR3 DNA sequence: TGCAGTGTCCCCAGGAACTCCTACAATGAGCAGTTCTTC. This sequence encodes CSVPRNSYNEQFF.

This clonotype was detected many times. This chain links TRBV6-2 or TRBV6-3 with TRBJ1-4; 8 bases align to TRBD1. J was trimmed by 8 bases and V by 6 bases; bases with no gene match: 8. This CDR3 is 14 amino acids long. CDR1 is MNHEY, CDR2 SVGEGT, per germline. The CDR3 region has the DNA TGTGCCAGCAGATCGACAGGGGATGGCGAAAAACTGTTTTTT. It encodes CASRSTGDGEKLFF.

This clonotype was detected only a few times. The rearrangement joins TRBV5-5 to TRBJ2-3; D is unresolved. This CDR3 is 13 amino acids long. Trimming shortened V by 2 bases and J by 4 bases, and 8 bases separated the two germline ends. Looked up from germline, CDR1 is SGHKS and CDR2 is YYEKEE (reference sequence). CDR3 coding DNA: TGTGCCAGCAGCTTAGACGGCCCAGATACGCAGTATTTT. It encodes CASSLDGPDTQYF.

This clonotype was detected a few times. This chain connects TRBV3-1 to TRBJ1-2; weak D call: TRBD1 (5 bases). The germline V gene encodes CDR1 LGHDT and CDR2 YNNKEL (reference sequence). Trimming took 7 bases from V and 5 from J, leaving 11 bases between them. This CDR3 contains 12 residues. The CDR3: CASTGAGYGYTF. CDR3 nucleotides: TGTGCCAGCACCGGGGCAGGGTATGGCTACACCTTC.